A single sample gave rise to the 28 T cell receptor beta chains below, sequenced in a study of monozygotic twins with inflammatory bowel disease. TCRdb reprocessed the 5' RACE reads; each CDR3 protein has one entry and no DNA is given. The specimen's table records over 350,000 distinct CDR3 sequences. Sequenced input: blood. Every receptor here comes from a human donor with ulcerative colitis or Crohn's disease, or a healthy co-twin of an affected twin (not recorded which).

The gene calls are TRBV7-3 and TRBJ1-1; TCRdb's D call, TRBD1, is unchecked because there is no DNA. CDR3 length equals 13 residues. The V gene's germline CDR1 is SGHTA and CDR2 FQGTGA. CDR3: CATADRANTEAFF.

The chain couples TRBV11-2 to TRBJ1-2; absent DNA, TCRdb's TRBD1 call cannot be checked. CDR1 and CDR2 (germline): SGHAT, FQNNGV. This CDR3 has 16 residues. The CDR3 protein is CASSRNRDRGERGYTF.

The chain carries TRBV7-9 and TRBJ2-7; TCRdb names TRBD1, which stays unverified in the absence of DNA. The CDR3 totals 15 residues. CDR1 and CDR2 from the germline V gene are SEHNR and FQNEAQ (reference sequence). CDR3 sequence reads: CASSLVQGIYVEQYF.

This chain links TRBV24-1 with TRBJ2-1; TCRdb proposes TRBD1, but this gene call is untestable without DNA. Germline V gene data show CDR1 as KGHDR and CDR2 as SFDVKD. The length of the CDR3 is 15 residues. The CDR3 reads CATSDGGQAANEQFF.

The J gene is TRBJ2-5, the V gene TRBV19; without DNA, the TCRdb call of TRBD1 cannot be checked. The CDR3 sequence is 15 residues long. Germline CDR1 LNHDA, CDR2 SQIVND (reference sequence). This chain's CDR3 is CASSLSGTFEETQYF.

The chain carries TRBV5-1 and TRBJ2-5; TCRdb outputs TRBD2, but without DNA this stays unchecked. The CDR3 consists of 14 residues. Germline V gene lookup returns CDR1 SGHRS and CDR2 YFSETQ. CDR3: CASSSRTSLETQYF. Drawing the rest from reference TRBV5-1 and TRBJ2-5, the complete variable domain is KAGVTQTPRYLIKTRGQQVTLSCSPISGHRSVSWYQQTPGQGLQFLFEYFSETQRNKGNFPGRFSGRQFSNSRSEMNVSTLELGDSALYLCASSSRTSLETQYFGPGTRLLVL.

This chain uses TRBV5-1 with TRBJ1-2. CDR3 length equals 15 residues. Per the germline V gene, CDR1 is SGHRS and CDR2 is YFSETQ. CDR3 residues: CASSLGSVANYGYTF. The variable domain in full, with the rest retrieved from reference TRBV5-1 and TRBJ1-2, is KAGVTQTPRYLIKTRGQQVTLSCSPISGHRSVSWYQQTPGQGLQFLFEYFSETQRNKGNFPGRFSGRQFSNSRSEMNVSTLELGDSALYLCASSLGSVANYGYTFGSGTRLTVV.

The CDR3 reads CASSLNSYNSPLHF. The chain employs TRBV7-3 and TRBJ1-6. The CDR3 contains 14 residues. Germline CDR1 reads SGHTA; CDR2 reads FQGTGA.

This chain connects TRBV7-9 to TRBJ1-1; TCRdb proposes TRBD1, but this gene call is untestable without DNA. Germline V gene data show CDR1 as SEHNR and CDR2 as FQNEAQ (reference sequence). This CDR3 contains 15 residues. CDR3 region: CASSLSQGTKTEAFF. Variable domain in full (rest from reference TRBV7-9 and TRBJ1-1): DTGVSQNPRHKITKRGQNVTFRCDPISEHNRLYWYRQTLGQGPEFLTYFQNEAQLEKSRLLSDRFSAERPKGSFSTLEIQRTEQGDSAMYLCASSLSQGTKTEAFFGQGTRLTVV.

The chain employs TRBV7-2 and TRBJ2-5. This CDR3 comprises 13 residues. Germline loops: CDR1 SGHTA, CDR2 FQGNSA. This CDR3 reads CASSLVRLETQYF.

This chain links TRBV27 with TRBJ1-3; the TRBD1 assignment by TCRdb is unverifiable without DNA. Germline loops: CDR1 MNHEY, CDR2 SMNVEV (reference sequence). The CDR3 sequence is 15 residues long. This CDR3 reads CASSPQVSSGNTIYF.

The chain links TRBV29-1 to TRBJ2-5; TCRdb gives TRBD1 as the D gene, but with no DNA this cannot be confirmed. This CDR3 is built from 15 residues. The germline V gene has CDR1 SQVTM and CDR2 ANQGSEA. The CDR3 region is CSVDPRTGDGETQYF.

J is TRBJ2-3 and V is TRBV3-1; TCRdb's D call of TRBD2 is untestable without DNA. Germline values: CDR1 LGHDT, CDR2 YNNKEL (reference sequence). The CDR3 is made up of 16 amino acids. The CDR3 region is CASSRTSGWAGDTQYF.

This sequence joins TRBV5-1 and TRBJ1-5. This CDR3 spans 14 amino acids. Germline V gene sequence: CDR1 SGHRS, CDR2 YFSETQ. This chain's CDR3 is CASSFGQEGQPQHF.

The gene calls are TRBV3-1 and TRBJ2-1; TCRdb selects TRBD1, and the lack of DNA leaves this call unchecked. Germline CDR1 reads LGHDT; CDR2 reads YNNKEL (reference sequence). This CDR3 has 18 amino acids. The CDR3 here is CASSSYVGQGSSYNEQFF.

V and J are TRBV5-1 and TRBJ1-2. This CDR3 spans 13 amino acids. In germline, CDR1 is SGHRS, CDR2 YFSETQ. The CDR3 loop is CASSWDSTYGYTF.

V and J are TRBV5-4 and TRBJ1-1. The length of the CDR3 is 14 residues. Germline CDR1 SGHNT, CDR2 YYREEE (reference sequence). CDR3 loop: CASSLAQRNTEAFF.

The chain links TRBV4-3 to TRBJ1-5. In germline, CDR1 is LGHNA, CDR2 YSLEER. The CDR3 length is 16 residues. CDR3 protein: CASSQVLGEGGQPQHF.

The chain joins TRBV6-1 to TRBJ1-5; absent DNA, TCRdb's TRBD1 call cannot be checked. Germline V CDR1 and CDR2: MNHNS, SASEGT. The CDR3 is made up of 14 amino acids. This chain's CDR3 is CASQLSRGRQPQHF.

This chain joins TRBV28 and TRBJ1-1; TCRdb outputs TRBD1, but without DNA this stays unchecked. CDR1 and CDR2 (germline): MDHEN, SYDVKM. The CDR3 totals 15 residues. CDR3 in amino acids: CASGESGGRFTEAFF.

V and J are TRBV7-2 and TRBJ1-4; TCRdb's assignment of TRBD1 cannot be checked, as there is no DNA. CDR3 size: 14 residues. CDR1 and CDR2 (germline): SGHTA, FQGNSA. CDR3 in amino acids: CASSPQGTREKLFF.

V usage is TRBV4-3 and J usage is TRBJ1-2; TCRdb lists TRBD1, though no DNA is available to test this call. The CDR3 is made up of 14 amino acids. CDR1 is LGHNA, CDR2 YSLEER, per germline. The CDR3 loop reads CASSRVGQGNGYTF.

The CDR3 loop is CASSKGVAGENEQFF. The gene calls are TRBV21-1 and TRBJ2-1; checking the TCRdb D call of TRBD1 is not possible without DNA. TRBV21-1 is a listed pseudogene. This CDR3 region has 15 residues.

The V and J genes are TRBV18 and TRBJ2-2. Looked up from germline, CDR1 is KGHSH and CDR2 is LQKENI. The CDR3 spans 16 residues. The CDR3 sequence: CASSPKTTPNTGELFF.

This chain connects TRBV6-5 to TRBJ2-2; TCRdb returns TRBD1, unconfirmable since there is no DNA. The CDR3 covers 16 residues. Germline V lookup: CDR1 MNHEY, CDR2 SVGAGI. Here the CDR3 reads CASRYRGQAMSGELFF.

The chain has TRBV3-1 and TRBJ2-7. The CDR3 length is 16 residues. From germline, CDR1 is LGHDT and CDR2 YNNKEL (reference sequence). The CDR3 here is CASSQDVSKFSYEQYF.

The rearrangement joins TRBV5-5 to TRBJ2-5; the TCRdb call, TRBD1, lacks DNA for checking. Germline V gives CDR1 SGHKS, CDR2 YYEKEE (reference sequence). The length of the CDR3 is 16 residues. The CDR3 protein is CASSLASQGAGETQYF. Filled out from reference TRBV5-5 and TRBJ2-5, the complete variable domain reads DAGVTQSPTHLIKTRGQQVTLRCSPISGHKSVSWYQQVLGQGPQFIFQYYEKEERGRGNFPDRFSARQFPNYSSELNVNALLLGDSALYLCASSLASQGAGETQYFGPGTRLLVL.

The gene calls are TRBV7-2 and TRBJ1-4; TCRdb picks TRBD1, but there is no DNA to check that call. The CDR3 contains 17 residues. Germline values: CDR1 SGHTA, CDR2 FQGNSA. CDR3: CASSQRGVFVPREKLFF.